These T cell receptor beta chains were read from a single sample in a study of T cell responses to AZD1222 COVID-19 vaccine. Here immunoSEQ multiplex PCR was the method, and the copy in TCRdb shows in-frame clones only, minus some. Of 130,000 to 150,000 clones listed, 90% to 95% were seen once; the top ten hold 12%. This specimen was peripheral blood, taken after recovery from COVID-19. These receptors came from an adult who had recovered from COVID-19. Each CDR3 is given with its conserved first and last residue. The order of the fields is J gene, CDR3 length, V gene, D gene, clone size, CDR3 protein, CDR3 DNA. A D gene is named only where the DNA matches it firmly. Only part of the rows carry a size: once, few, many, or a class if the clone is expanded.

TRBJ2-7,13,TRBV6-6,NA,once,CASSFRSSYEQYF,TGTGCCAGCAGTTTTCGGAGCTCCTACGAGCAGTACTTC
TRBJ2-5,14,TRBV5-1,TRBD1,NA,CASSYGQGGETQYF,TGCGCCAGCAGCTACGGACAGGGTGGGGAGACCCAGTACTTC
TRBJ1-3,17,TRBV14,NA,once,CASSQLTPASSGNTIYF,TGTGCCAGCAGCCAATTAACCCCTGCTAGCTCTGGAAACACCATATATTTT
TRBJ1-1,12,TRBV7-9,TRBD1,NA,CASSPWDRDAFF,TGTGCCAGCAGCCCTTGGGACAGGGATGCTTTCTTT
TRBJ1-5,19,TRBV11-3,NA,NA,CASSLAREPEHRPNQPQHF,TGTGCCAGCAGCTTAGCCCGGGAGCCCGAGCACCGACCCAATCAGCCCCAGCATTTT
TRBJ1-1,15,TRBV7-9,NA,NA,CASSGEETANTEAFF,TGTGCCAGCAGCGGCGAGGAGACGGCGAACACTGAAGCTTTCTTT
TRBJ1-2,15,TRBV6-5,TRBD1,NA,CASSLDRRSNYGYTF,TGTGCCAGCAGCCTGGACAGGAGAAGTAACTATGGCTACACCTTC
TRBJ2-7,13,TRBV24-1,TRBD2,NA,CATSAGGPYEQYF,TGTGCCACCAGTGCGGGGGGTCCCTACGAGCAGTACTTC
TRBJ2-5,11,TRBV6-2/TRBV6-3,NA,once,CASSYKRTQYF,TGTGCCAGCAGTTATAAGAGAACCCAGTACTTC
TRBJ2-3,16,TRBV27,TRBD2,once,CASRSLAGVGTDTQYF,TGTGCCAGCAGGTCTCTAGCGGGAGTCGGCACAGATACGCAGTATTTT
TRBJ2-7,14,TRBV6-5,TRBD1,NA,CASSYVGTGNEQYF,TGTGCCAGCAGTTACGTGGGGACAGGGAACGAGCAGTACTTC
TRBJ2-3,16,TRBV9,NA,once,CASSVRERGSTDTQYF,TGTGCCAGCAGCGTTCGGGAGAGAGGGAGCACAGATACGCAGTATTTT
TRBJ1-1,13,TRBV5-6,TRBD1,NA,CASSLHRGTEAFF,TGTGCCAGCAGCTTGCACAGGGGAACTGAAGCTTTCTTT
TRBJ2-7,14,TRBV15,NA,NA,CATSRNDNYYEQYF,TGTGCCACCAGCAGAAATGACAATTACTACGAGCAGTACTTC
TRBJ2-7,16,TRBV4-2,NA,NA,CASSQDAVRGSYEQYF,TGTGCCAGCAGCCAAGACGCTGTTCGTGGGAGCTACGAGCAGTACTTC
TRBJ2-7,12,TRBV7-9,NA,NA,CASSQTDYEQYF,TGTGCCAGCAGCCAGACAGACTACGAGCAGTACTTC
TRBJ1-4,14,TRBV6-2/TRBV6-3,NA,NA,CASSYGPPSEKLFF,TGTGCCAGCAGTTACGGGCCCCCGAGTGAAAAACTGTTTTTT
TRBJ2-2,17,TRBV5-5,TRBD2,NA,CASSPKAGRVNTGELFF,TGTGCCAGCAGCCCTAAAGCGGGACGGGTGAACACCGGGGAGCTGTTTTTT
TRBJ1-4,17,TRBV18,NA,NA,CASSPPGGIQGAEKLFF,TGTGCCAGCTCACCACCGGGAGGGATACAGGGTGCTGAAAAACTGTTTTTT
TRBJ2-5,13,TRBV6-5,TRBD1,NA,CASHGQGTETQYF,TGTGCCAGCCATGGACAGGGAACAGAGACCCAGTACTTC
TRBJ2-1,18,TRBV4-1,TRBD2,NA,CASSQVDMGLAGRNEQFF,TGCGCCAGCAGCCAAGTTGATATGGGACTAGCGGGACGGAATGAGCAGTTCTTC
TRBJ2-5,17,TRBV3-1/TRBV3-2,TRBD2,NA,CASSQVAGTSGTETQYF,TGTGCCAGCAGCCAAGTTGCCGGGACTAGCGGGACGGAGACCCAGTACTTC
TRBJ1-3,16,TRBV30,TRBD1,few,CAWGRDRGFSGNTIYF,TGTGCCTGGGGGAGGGACAGGGGTTTCTCTGGAAACACCATATATTTT
TRBJ2-6,16,TRBV11-1,NA,NA,CASSSDLSSGANVLTF,TGTGCCAGCAGCTCCGACCTCAGCTCTGGGGCCAACGTCCTGACTTTC
TRBJ2-1,14,TRBV6-5,NA,NA,CASSSTLPNGEQFF,TGTGCCAGCAGTTCCACACTCCCTAATGGTGAGCAGTTCTTC
TRBJ2-7,12,TRBV6-5,NA,few,CASSFGGHEQYF,TGTGCCAGCAGTTTCGGGGGCCACGAGCAGTACTTC
TRBJ1-2,12,TRBV28,NA,NA,CASSFRGSGYTF,TGTGCCAGCAGTTTTCGGGGCAGTGGCTACACCTTC